What follows are 19 T cell receptor beta chains derived from one specimen sequenced in a study of T-cell reconstitution after alpha-beta-depleted transplantation in children. During its preparation, the TCRbeta library received unique molecular identifiers. TCRdb re-called the PCR reads through MiXCR, storing one row per CDR3 protein. The table shows 490,000 or so distinct CDR3 sequences, with approximately 12% occurring only once. The sample was PBMCs from the stem cell graft donor, taken from the stem cell graft. These receptors originate from a human donor who donated a stem cell graft to a child with combined immunodeficiency.

The chain employs TRBV5-1 and TRBJ2-3, with TRBD1 identical over 7 bases. The CDR3 is 16 residues long. CDR1 and CDR2 from the germline V gene are SGHRS and YFSETQ. With 1 base clipped from V and 3 bases from J, the junction kept 8 bases outside the gene matches. CDR3 protein: CASSLTGELRTDTQYF. The CDR3 DNA is TGCGCCAGCAGCTTGACAGGGGAGCTGAGGACAGATACGCAGTATTTT.

The J gene is TRBJ2-3, the V gene TRBV7-2, with D unresolved. The CDR3 totals 14 residues. CDR1 and CDR2 from the germline V gene are SGHTA and FQGNSA. With 3 bases removed from V and 2 bases from J, the gap between germline ends came to 9 bases. CDR3 sequence: CASSFLGNTDTQYF. As DNA, the CDR3 is TGTGCCAGCAGCTTCCTAGGAAACACAGATACGCAGTATTTT.

This clonotype was seen ten or more times. The J gene is TRBJ2-7, the V gene TRBV20-1; no clear D gene. Trimming left V 3 bases short and J 3 bases short, with 9 bases between. Germline CDR1 reads DFQATT; CDR2 reads SNEGSKA (reference sequence). The CDR3 is 12 residues long. The chain's CDR3 is CSASNSRYEQYF. CDR3 nucleotides: TGCAGTGCTAGCAACTCCCGCTACGAGCAGTACTTC.

This clonotype was found a few times. The V and J genes are TRBV24-1 and TRBJ2-1, with D maybe TRBD1 (5 bases). V shed 7 bases and J shed 0 bases, with 12 bases lying between them. Germline-derived CDR1 and CDR2 are KGHDR and SFDVKD. The CDR3 runs 15 residues. The CDR3 DNA sequence: TGTGCCACCAGCCCTGGGGCTAGCTCCTACAATGAGCAGTTCTTC. This gives the protein CATSPGASSYNEQFF.

The sample holds many counts of this clonotype. The chain is built from TRBV20-1 and TRBJ1-2; 7 nucleotides line up with TRBD1. In germline, CDR1 is DFQATT, CDR2 SNEGSKA (reference sequence). This CDR3 spans 15 amino acids. J gave up 2 bases and V 0 bases, and 6 bases lay outside the gene matches. CDR3 in amino acids: CSARDQGGPNYGYTF. The CDR3 nucleotides are TGCAGTGCTAGAGATCAAGGGGGCCCGAACTATGGCTACACCTTC.

This sequence joins TRBV20-1 and TRBJ1-4; 7 bases align to TRBD1. The germline V gene has CDR1 DFQATT and CDR2 SNEGSKA (reference sequence). This CDR3 is 17 amino acids long. V dropped 1 base and J dropped 8; count of bases not matched to a gene: 16. CDR3 residues: CSARGGVIGEGGEKLFF. Here the CDR3 DNA reads TGCAGTGCTAGAGGAGGGGTGATAGGGGAAGGGGGCGAAAAACTGTTTTTT.

The table lists this clonotype with a few counts. This chain connects TRBV4-3 to TRBJ1-1, with TRBD1 as a possible D gene (5 bases). This CDR3 comprises 14 residues. CDR1 LGHNA and CDR2 YSLEER come from the germline V gene. The V and J ends lost 4 bases and 7 bases respectively, with 16 bases between them. The CDR3 reads CASSPPGEASEAFF. In DNA form, the CDR3 reads TGCGCCAGCAGCCCTCCGGGGGAGGCAAGTGAAGCTTTCTTT.

The chain links TRBV7-2 to TRBJ2-1; no clear D. Germline lookup yields CDR1 SGHTA and CDR2 FQGNSA. Trimming stripped 1 base from V and 7 bases from J, with 11 bases between. This CDR3 contains 14 residues. CDR3 region: CASSLEVLANEQFF. In DNA, the CDR3 is TGTGCCAGCAGCTTAGAGGTCTTGGCAAATGAGCAGTTCTTC.

Comments on this clonotype: A clone one base away is much larger, so this may be a read error. The V call is TRBV10-3, the J call TRBJ2-2; D is unclear. Germline V gene lookup returns CDR1 ENHRY and CDR2 SYGVKD. The CDR3 runs 14 residues. Here the CDR3 DNA reads TGTGCCATCGGGTATCCGATGAACACCTGGGAGCTGTTTTTT. This gives the protein CAIGYPMNTWELFF.

The CDR3 nucleotides are TGTGCCAGCAGCCCCGGACTAGCGGGAGGCCTCGGCGATACGCAGTATTTT. This encodes CASSPGLAGGLGDTQYF. The rearrangement links TRBV7-9 to TRBJ2-3; 14 nucleotides agree with TRBD2. CDR3 size: 17 residues. Trimming took 5 bases from V and 6 from J; bases not matched to a gene: 10. Germline V lookup: CDR1 SEHNR, CDR2 FQNEAQ (reference sequence).

The chain links TRBV30 to TRBJ2-7, with 10 bases fitting TRBD1. The V gene end was trimmed by 3 bases and the J gene end by 5 bases; junction bases not matched to a gene: 7. The germline gives CDR1 GTSNPN, CDR2 SVGIG (reference sequence). CDR3 size: 14 residues. The CDR3 spells CAWSAGTGVDEQYF. The CDR3 DNA sequence: TGTGCCTGGAGCGCCGGGACAGGGGTCGACGAGCAGTACTTC.

With regard to this clonotype: A much bigger clone sits one base away, suggesting this may be a read error. V is TRBV6-2 or TRBV6-3 and J is TRBJ2-7; 11 positions agree with TRBD1. This CDR3 is 21 amino acids long. CDR1 is MNHEY and CDR2 is SVGEGT in the germline V gene. This chain's CDR3 is CASSYSTGQGAFGKISYKQYF. The CDR3 nucleotides read TGTGCCAGCAGTTACTCGACCGGACAGGGGGCTTTCGGGAAAATCTCCTACAAGCAGTACTTC.

There are a few counts of this clonotype. CDR3 region: CASSQAEGAPNEKLFF. The CDR3, as DNA: TGCGCCAGCAGCCAAGCTGAGGGGGCCCCGAATGAAAAACTGTTTTTT. The V gene is TRBV4-3, the J gene TRBJ1-4; 7 nucleotides line up with TRBD1. The junction had 7 bases not matched to a gene; V was cut back by 1 base and J by 5 bases. This CDR3 is built from 16 residues. CDR1 and CDR2 from the germline V gene are LGHNA and YSLEER.

At least ten counts were recorded for this clonotype. The chain employs TRBV11-3 and TRBJ2-2; a possible D gene is TRBD1 (5 bases). The CDR3 runs to 16 residues. Trimming took 6 bases from V and 3 from J, leaving 17 bases between them. Germline V lookup: CDR1 SGHNT, CDR2 YENEEA. CDR3 bases: TGTGCCAGCAGTTCTAGACAGCCCCCGCACACCGGGGAGCTGTTTTTT. Protein product: CASSSRQPPHTGELFF.

This clonotype was detected ten times or more. The gene calls are TRBV12-3 or TRBV12-4 and TRBJ2-3; D ambiguous. CDR3 length: 15 amino acids. Between the trimmed V and J ends, which lost 7 bases and 3 bases, there was a span of 17 bases. The CDR3 sequence: CASTQDPATTDTQYF. CDR3 coding DNA: TGTGCCAGCACCCAAGACCCAGCTACGACAGATACGCAGTATTTT.

Only a few counts were recorded for this clonotype. V is TRBV29-1 and J is TRBJ2-3; tentative D call: TRBD1 (6 bases). Germline V lookup: CDR1 SQVTM, CDR2 ANQGSEA. V was cut by 7 bases and J by 3 bases, with 8 bases left in between. The CDR3 contains 11 residues. This CDR3 reads CSAGQTDTQYF. The CDR3 DNA is TGCAGCGCCGGACAGACAGATACGCAGTATTTT.

In its sample, this clonotype was seen a few times. The chain links TRBV29-1 to TRBJ1-1; D call uncertain. This CDR3 comprises 12 residues. Trimming shortened V by 4 bases and J by 4 bases, and 10 bases separated the two germline ends. Germline loops: CDR1 SQVTM, CDR2 ANQGSEA. The DNA of the CDR3 is TGCAGCGTTGCTCCCACGTCCACTGAAGCTTTCTTT. It is translated as CSVAPTSTEAFF.

V and J are TRBV2 and TRBJ2-5; no firm D call. Germline V gene data show CDR1 as SNHLY and CDR2 as FYNNEI. With 3 bases removed from V and 1 base from J, the gap between germline ends came to 6 bases. CDR3 size: 13 residues. CDR3 bases: TGTGCCAGCAGTGACTGGCTCCAAGAGACCCAGTACTTC. Amino acids: CASSDWLQETQYF.

This clonotype has at least ten counts. The J gene is TRBJ1-6, the V gene TRBV27; 7 positions match TRBD1. CDR3 size: 14 residues. Germline V gene lookup returns CDR1 MNHEY and CDR2 SMNVEV (reference sequence). The trim removed 5 bases at V and 15 bases at J, leaving 13 bases unmatched. The CDR3 here is CASSPGGGSLNLHF. In DNA, the CDR3 is TGTGCCAGCAGTCCCGGAGGGGGCAGTCTAAACCTCCACTTT.